The text below deals with one T cell receptor (beta chain). This entry is derived from a study of blood T cell repertoires in COVID-19. Study-level background: Collection of acute and convalescent COVID-19 samples took place in the United States, Italy and Spain. From T cells, B-cell-depleted T cells, or PBMCs came the material, which was cDNA or gDNA.

The study recruited people aged about 18 to 90 years across about two dozen US areas. In Cohort 3, a recovered donor had either two negative PCRs, clearance, or symptom resolution. Generated by immunoSEQ multiplex PCR, the TCRdb table keeps only in-frame clones and is missing some. The sample lists 150,000 or so clones, 75% to 80% occurring once. This TCR came from a woman aged 45-65 years who had recovered from COVID-19. What was sequenced was PBMCs or T cells enriched from blood (not recorded which).

The CDR3 reads CASSPLGQEGTGELFF. CDR3 nucleotide sequence: TGTGCCAGCAGCCCCCTCGGACAGGAGGGCACCGGGGAGCTGTTTTTT. The chain couples TRBV27 to TRBJ2-2, with a tentative D call TRBD1 (7 bases). The V gene's germline CDR1 is MNHEY and CDR2 SMNVEV (reference sequence). This CDR3 is 16 amino acids long. V lost 6 bases, J lost 4 bases, and 18 bases lay in between.